This T cell receptor (beta chain) was observed in a study of blood T cell repertoires in COVID-19. Study background: From the United States, Italy and Spain came samples of acute and convalescent COVID-19. Nucleic acid was either cDNA or gDNA, and it came from T cells, B-cell-depleted T cells, or PBMCs.

Source study methods: Researchers report that nucleated cell counts were estimated from reference gene primer amplification. Assay used: immunoSEQ multiplex PCR; TCRdb lists only in-frame clones, some missing. V, J and clone size reflect that table, while D and trimming were determined from the DNA. The sample has approximately 200,000 clones, more than 75% seen once; the top ten hold around 2.9%. The CDR3 is made up of 15 amino acids. Germline trimming cut 3 bases from V and 2 bases from J; bases unmatched to any gene: 7. The germline V gene encodes CDR1 LNHDA and CDR2 SQIVND (reference sequence). This TCR was sampled from a man between 45 and 60 years old who had recovered from COVID-19. The rearrangement joins TRBV19 to TRBJ2-7; the match to TRBD1 covers 7 bases. The specimen was peripheral blood. The CDR3 reads CASSMETGLAYEQYF. For the CDR3, the DNA is TGTGCCAGTAGTATGGAGACAGGGCTGGCCTACGAGCAGTACTTC.